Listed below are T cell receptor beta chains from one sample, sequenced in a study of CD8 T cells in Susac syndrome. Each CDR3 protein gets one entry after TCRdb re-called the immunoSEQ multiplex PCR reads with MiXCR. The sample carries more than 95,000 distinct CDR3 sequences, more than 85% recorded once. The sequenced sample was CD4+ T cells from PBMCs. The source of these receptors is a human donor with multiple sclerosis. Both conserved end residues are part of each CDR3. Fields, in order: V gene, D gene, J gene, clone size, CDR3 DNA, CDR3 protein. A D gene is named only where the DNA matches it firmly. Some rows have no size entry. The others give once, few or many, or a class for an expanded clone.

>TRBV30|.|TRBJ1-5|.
TGTGCCTGGAACAGTCTCAATCAGCCCCAGCATTTT
CAWNSLNQPQHF
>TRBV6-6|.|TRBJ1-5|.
TGTGCCAGCAGCGGGCGGTTTCAGCCCCAGCATTTT
CASSGRFQPQHF
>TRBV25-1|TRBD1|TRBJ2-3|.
TGTGCCAGCAGTGCTACAGGGGTTGGGGATACGCAGTATTTT
CASSATGVGDTQYF
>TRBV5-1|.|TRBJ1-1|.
TGCGCCAGCAGCTTGGACGGGGTGAACACTGAAGCTTTCTTT
CASSLDGVNTEAFF
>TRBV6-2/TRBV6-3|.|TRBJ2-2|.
TGTGCCAGCAGTTACTCGGGGCGTACCGGGGAGCTGTTTTTT
CASSYSGRTGELFF
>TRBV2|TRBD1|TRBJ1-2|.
TGTGCCAGCAGTGCCCGGGACAGGTCCTATGGCTACACCTTC
CASSARDRSYGYTF
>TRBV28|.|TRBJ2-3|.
TGTGCCAGCAGTTTCCGAGAGGCGCAGTATTTT
CASSFREAQYF
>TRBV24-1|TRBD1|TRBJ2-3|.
TGTGCCACCAGTGATAACGGACAGGAGAGCACAGATACGCAGTATTTT
CATSDNGQESTDTQYF
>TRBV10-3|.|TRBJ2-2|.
TGTGCCATCAGTGAGTTCGGGGAGCTGTTTTTT
CAISEFGELFF
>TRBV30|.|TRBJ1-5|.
TGTGCCTGGAGTGCAGGGATCAATCAGCCCCAGCATTTT
CAWSAGINQPQHF
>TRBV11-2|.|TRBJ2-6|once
TGTGCCAGCAGCTTAGCTGGGGCCCGCTCTGGGGCCAACGTCCTGACTTTC
CASSLAGARSGANVLTF
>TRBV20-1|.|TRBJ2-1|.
TGCAGTGCTAGAGATATAGCGCTGAACAATGAGCAGTTCTTC
CSARDIALNNEQFF
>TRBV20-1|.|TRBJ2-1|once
TGCAGTCAGGGGACCTCCAATGAGCAGTTCTTC
CSQGTSNEQFF
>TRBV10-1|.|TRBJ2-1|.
TGCGCCAGCAGTGAGTATCTCGGGAGTTCTAATGAGCAGTTCTTC
CASSEYLGSSNEQFF
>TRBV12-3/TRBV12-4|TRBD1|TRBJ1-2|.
TGTGCCAGCAGTAAAACAGGGGCGGTAGGCTACACCTTC
CASSKTGAVGYTF
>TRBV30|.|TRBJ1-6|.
TGTGCCTGGAGGCTGACAGACTATAATTCACCCCTCCACTTT
CAWRLTDYNSPLHF
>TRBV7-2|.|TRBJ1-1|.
TGTGCCAGCAGCCACGCGGTGACAACAGGCACTGAAGCTTTCTTT
CASSHAVTTGTEAFF
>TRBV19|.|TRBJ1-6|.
TGTGCCAGTAGTATAGATCAGAAACAGCGGAATTCACCCCTCCACTTT
CASSIDQKQRNSPLHF
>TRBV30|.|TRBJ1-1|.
TGTGCCTGGAGGCAGGGACCCACTGAAGCTTTCTTT
CAWRQGPTEAFF
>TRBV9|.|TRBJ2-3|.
TGTGCCAGCAGCGTTCTACGGGACGTCACAGATACGCAGTATTTT
CASSVLRDVTDTQYF
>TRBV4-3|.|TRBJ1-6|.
TGCGCCAGCAGCCTGGAGAGCTCCTATAATTCACCCCTCCACTTT
CASSLESSYNSPLHF
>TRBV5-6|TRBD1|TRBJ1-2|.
TGTGCCAGCAGCATAGACAGGGGGCGCGGCTACACCTTC
CASSIDRGRGYTF
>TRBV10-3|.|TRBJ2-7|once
TGTGCCATCAGTGAGATGACAGCGTTCTACGAGCAGTACTTC
CAISEMTAFYEQYF
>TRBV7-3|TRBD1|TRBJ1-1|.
TGTGCCAGCAGCGCAAGACAGGGGGCTTGGACTGAAGCTTTCTTT
CASSARQGAWTEAFF
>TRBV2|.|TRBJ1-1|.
TGTGCCAGCATTGGGAACATGAACACTGAAGCTTTCTTT
CASIGNMNTEAFF
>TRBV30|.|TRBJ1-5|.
TGTGCCTGGAGTGGACCCACTCTCCTTAGCAATCAGCCCCAGCATTTT
CAWSGPTLLSNQPQHF
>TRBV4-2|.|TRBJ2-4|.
TGTGCCAGCAGCCAAGATTACAGCCTAGCCAAAAACATTCAGTACTTC
CASSQDYSLAKNIQYF
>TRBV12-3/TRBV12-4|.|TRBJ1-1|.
TGTGCCAGCAGTTCCGGGGCGTATGGCACTGAAGCTTTCTTT
CASSSGAYGTEAFF
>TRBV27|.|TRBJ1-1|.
TGTGCCAGCTATCAACCCGGGAGGACGTCTGAAGCTTTCTTT
CASYQPGRTSEAFF
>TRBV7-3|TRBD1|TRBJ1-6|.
TGTGCCAGCAGCCAAAACAGGGGTAACAATTCACCCCTCCACTTT
CASSQNRGNNSPLHF
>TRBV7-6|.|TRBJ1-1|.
TGTGCCAGCAGCTTAGAGGCAGGGAGGGGAGCTGAAGCTTTCTTT
CASSLEAGRGAEAFF
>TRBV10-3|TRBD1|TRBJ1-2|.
TGTGCCGCCGGGGGGACAGGGGCCTATGGCTACACCTTC
CAAGGTGAYGYTF
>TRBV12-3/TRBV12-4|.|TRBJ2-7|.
TGTGCCAGCAGTCAGGGTCGAAGGATGGCCGGGTACGAGCAGTACTTC
CASSQGRRMAGYEQYF
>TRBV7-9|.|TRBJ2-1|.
TGTGCCAGCAGCTTAGGCGGCGGGCCCTACAATGAGCAGTTCTTC
CASSLGGGPYNEQFF
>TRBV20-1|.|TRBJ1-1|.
TGCAGTGCCGTTCCGGACCACACTGAAGCTTTCTTT
CSAVPDHTEAFF
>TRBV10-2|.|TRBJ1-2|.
TGCGCCAGCAGTGAGGCCCCCTCGTCCGGCTACACCTTC
CASSEAPSSGYTF
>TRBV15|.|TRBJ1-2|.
TGTGCCACCAGCGGGGTTTATGGCTACACCTTC
CATSGVYGYTF
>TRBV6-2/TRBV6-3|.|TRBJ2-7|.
TGTGCCAGCAGTTACCGGGGGAACGAGCAGTACTTC
CASSYRGNEQYF